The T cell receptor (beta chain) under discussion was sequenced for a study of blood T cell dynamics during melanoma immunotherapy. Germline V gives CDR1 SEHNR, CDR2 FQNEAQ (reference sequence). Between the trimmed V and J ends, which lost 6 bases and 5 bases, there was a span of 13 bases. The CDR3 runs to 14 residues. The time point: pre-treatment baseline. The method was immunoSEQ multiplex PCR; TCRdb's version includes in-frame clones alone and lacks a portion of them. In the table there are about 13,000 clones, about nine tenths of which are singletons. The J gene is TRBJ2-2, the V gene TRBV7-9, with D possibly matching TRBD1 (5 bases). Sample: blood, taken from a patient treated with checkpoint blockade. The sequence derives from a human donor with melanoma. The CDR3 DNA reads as TGTGCCAGCAGGGACCAACAGGCGACCGGGGAGCTGTTTTTT. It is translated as CASRDQQATGELFF.